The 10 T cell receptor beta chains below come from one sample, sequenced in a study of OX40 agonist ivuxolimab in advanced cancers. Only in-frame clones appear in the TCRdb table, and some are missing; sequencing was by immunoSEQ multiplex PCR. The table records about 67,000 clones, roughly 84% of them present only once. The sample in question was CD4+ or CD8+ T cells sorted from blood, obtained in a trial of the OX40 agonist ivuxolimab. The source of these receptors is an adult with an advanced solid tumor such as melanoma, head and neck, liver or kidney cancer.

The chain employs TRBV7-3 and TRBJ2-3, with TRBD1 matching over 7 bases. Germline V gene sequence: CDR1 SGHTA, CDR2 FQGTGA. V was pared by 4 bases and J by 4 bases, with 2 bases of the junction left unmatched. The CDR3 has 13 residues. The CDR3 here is CASSSQGSDTQYF. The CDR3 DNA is TGTGCCAGCAGCTCACAGGGGTCAGATACGCAGTATTTT. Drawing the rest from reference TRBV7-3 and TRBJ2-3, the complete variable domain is GAGVSQTPSNKVTEKGKYVELRCDPISGHTALYWYRQSLGQGPEFLIYFQGTGAADDSGLPNDRFFAVRPEGSVSTLKIQRTERGDSAVYLCASSSQGSDTQYFGPGTRLTVL.

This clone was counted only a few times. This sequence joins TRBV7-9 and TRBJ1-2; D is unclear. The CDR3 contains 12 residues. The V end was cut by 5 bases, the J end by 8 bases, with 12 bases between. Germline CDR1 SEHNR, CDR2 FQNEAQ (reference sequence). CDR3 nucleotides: TGTGCCAGCAGCCGGGAAGGATTGGGCTACACCTTC. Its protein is CASSREGLGYTF.

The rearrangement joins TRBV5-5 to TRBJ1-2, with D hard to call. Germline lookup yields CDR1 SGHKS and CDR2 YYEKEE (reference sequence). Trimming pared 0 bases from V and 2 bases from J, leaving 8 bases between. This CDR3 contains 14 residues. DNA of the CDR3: TGTGCCAGCAGCTTGGGTAGGGAAAACTATGGCTACACCTTC. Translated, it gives CASSLGRENYGYTF.

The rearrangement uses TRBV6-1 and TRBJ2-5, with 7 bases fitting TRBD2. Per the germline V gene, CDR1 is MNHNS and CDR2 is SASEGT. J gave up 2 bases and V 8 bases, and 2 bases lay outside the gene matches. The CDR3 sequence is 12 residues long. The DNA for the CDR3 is TGTGCCAGCGGGGGGGGTCAAGAGACCCAGTACTTC. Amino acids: CASGGGQETQYF.

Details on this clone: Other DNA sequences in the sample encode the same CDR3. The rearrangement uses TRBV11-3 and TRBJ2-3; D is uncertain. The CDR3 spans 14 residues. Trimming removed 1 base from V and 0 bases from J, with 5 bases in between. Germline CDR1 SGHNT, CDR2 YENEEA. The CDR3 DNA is TGTGCCAGCAGCTTAGGGAGAAGCACAGATACGCAGTATTTT. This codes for CASSLGRSTDTQYF.

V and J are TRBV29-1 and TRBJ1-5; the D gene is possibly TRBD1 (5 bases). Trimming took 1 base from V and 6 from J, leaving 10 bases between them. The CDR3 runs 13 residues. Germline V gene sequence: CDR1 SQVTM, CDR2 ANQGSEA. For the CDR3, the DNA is TGCAGCGTTGAAGGGGGCGGAGGTCAGCCCCAGCATTTT. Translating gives CSVEGGGGQPQHF.

CDR3 region: CASSDRVTEAFF. DNA for the CDR3: TGTGCCAGCAGCGACAGGGTCACTGAAGCTTTCTTT. The chain couples TRBV28 to TRBJ1-1; 7 bases are shared with TRBD1. This CDR3 is built from 12 residues. Germline loops: CDR1 MDHEN, CDR2 SYDVKM. The J segment lost 4 bases and the V segment lost 6 bases, leaving 2 bases of the junction unmatched. Using reference TRBV28 and TRBJ1-1 for the parts outside the CDR3, the full variable domain is DVKVTQSSRYLVKRTGEKVFLECVQDMDHENMFWYRQDPGLGLRLIYFSYDVKMKEKGDIPEGYSVSREKKERFSLILESASTNQTSMYLCASSDRVTEAFFGQGTRLTVV.

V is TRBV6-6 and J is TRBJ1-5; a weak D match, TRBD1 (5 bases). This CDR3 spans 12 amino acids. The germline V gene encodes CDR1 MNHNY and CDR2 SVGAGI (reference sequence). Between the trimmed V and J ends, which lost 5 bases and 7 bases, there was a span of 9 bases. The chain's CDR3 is CASSAQGQPQHF. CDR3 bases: TGTGCCAGCAGTGCCCAGGGACAGCCCCAGCATTTT.

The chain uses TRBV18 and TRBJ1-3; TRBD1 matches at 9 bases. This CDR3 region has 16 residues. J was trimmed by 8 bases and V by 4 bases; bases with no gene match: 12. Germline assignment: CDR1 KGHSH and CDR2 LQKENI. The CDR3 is CASSLPPGQGGYTIYF. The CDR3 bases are TGTGCCAGCTCACTTCCTCCGGGACAGGGTGGTTACACCATATATTTT. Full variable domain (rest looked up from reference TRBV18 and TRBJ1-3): NAGVMQNPRHLVRRRGQEARLRCSPMKGHSHVYWYRQLPEEGLKFMVYLQKENIIDESGMPKERFSAEFPKEGPSILRIQQVVRGDSAAYFCASSLPPGQGGYTIYFGEGSWLTVV.

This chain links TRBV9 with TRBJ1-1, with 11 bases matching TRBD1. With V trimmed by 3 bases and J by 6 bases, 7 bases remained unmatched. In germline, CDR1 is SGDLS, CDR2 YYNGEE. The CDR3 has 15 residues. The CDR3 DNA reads TGTGCCAGCAGCGCTGTCCCGGGACAGGGGGCTGAAGCTTTCTTT. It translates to CASSAVPGQGAEAFF.